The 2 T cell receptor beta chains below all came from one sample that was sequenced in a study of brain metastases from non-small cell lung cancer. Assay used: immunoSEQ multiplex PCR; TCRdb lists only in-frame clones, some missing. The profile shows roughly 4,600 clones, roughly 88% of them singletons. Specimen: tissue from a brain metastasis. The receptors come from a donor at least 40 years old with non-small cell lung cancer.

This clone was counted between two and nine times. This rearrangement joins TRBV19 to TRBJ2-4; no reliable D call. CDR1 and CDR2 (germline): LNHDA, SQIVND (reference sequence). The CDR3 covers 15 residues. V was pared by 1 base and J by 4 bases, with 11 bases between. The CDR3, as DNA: TGTGCCAGTAGTATAGGATCAGGCCGAAAAAACATTCAGTACTTC. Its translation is CASSIGSGRKNIQYF.

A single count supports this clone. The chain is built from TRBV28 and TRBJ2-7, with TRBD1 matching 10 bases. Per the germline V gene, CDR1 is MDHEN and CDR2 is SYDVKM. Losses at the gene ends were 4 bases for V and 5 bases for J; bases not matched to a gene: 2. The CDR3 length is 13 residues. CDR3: CASSSGTGDEQYF. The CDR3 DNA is TGTGCCAGCAGTTCCGGGACAGGGGACGAGCAGTACTTC.